The 5 T cell receptor beta chains below come from one sample, sequenced in a study of human T cells and chemical hapten exposure (dated by TCRdb to 2020 to 2022). The time point label, read with the paper, signifies: pre-sensitization, week 0. The sample's treatment or condition, from its label and the paper: therapeutic diphenylcyclopropenone sensitization with weekly scalp DPC. The library came from RACE. This sample was sequenced with a NextSeq 500. TCRdb applied fastp at Q25 and MiXCR to the public reads, then kept only in-frame beta chains. All rows with the same CDR3 protein become a single entry with the most common DNA and genes. The sample contains around 380,000 distinct CDR3 sequences, approximately 5% of them found a single time. The ten largest clones take up around 8% of the sample. Material: whole blood, obtained in connection with sensitization to the hapten diphenylcyclopropenone (DPC). These receptors were collected from a young woman with alopecia areata. Some clones in this sample may be carry-over from other donors' samples.

The sample holds a few counts of this clonotype. This sequence joins TRBV2 and TRBJ2-6; TRBD1 or TRBD2 may be the D gene (5 bases each). The CDR3 consists of 18 residues. The V gene lost 7 bases and the J gene lost 0 bases, with 19 bases spanning the gap. CDR1 and CDR2 (germline): SNHLY, FYNNEI. This CDR3 is CASTLGTQVYSGANVLTF. In DNA, the CDR3 is TGTGCCAGCACCCTTGGGACGCAAGTTTACTCTGGGGCCAACGTCCTGACTTTC.

This clonotype showed up many times. The chain carries TRBV6-1 and TRBJ2-7; the D is unclear. The CDR3 loop spans 12 amino acids. Germline CDR1 reads MNHNS; CDR2 reads SASEGT. Trimming shortened V by 0 bases and J by 3 bases, and 3 bases separated the two germline ends. This chain's CDR3 is CASSEARYEQYF. In nucleotides, the CDR3 is TGTGCCAGCAGTGAAGCCCGCTACGAGCAGTACTTC.

This clonotype was seen a few times. This chain joins TRBV5-1 and TRBJ2-5; weak D call: TRBD2 (5 bases). V was trimmed by 7 bases and J by 3 bases, leaving 16 bases between them. Germline lookup yields CDR1 SGHRS and CDR2 YFSETQ. The CDR3 loop spans 14 amino acids. The CDR3 region is CASWTPGTKETQYF. In nucleotides, the CDR3 is TGCGCCAGCTGGACGCCGGGAACGAAAGAGACCCAGTACTTC.

This clonotype has at least ten counts. The CDR3 loop is CASSPMISSYNEQFF. The CDR3 region has the DNA TGTGCCAGCAGCCCCATGATAAGCTCCTACAATGAGCAGTTCTTC. This chain joins TRBV11-2 and TRBJ2-1; D unresolved. The V end lost 5 bases, the J end lost 0 bases, and 11 bases lay between the germline ends. The CDR3 extends over 15 amino acids. Germline CDR1 SGHAT, CDR2 FQNNGV.

The sample holds many counts of this clonotype. The gene calls are TRBV19 and TRBJ2-4; D perhaps matches TRBD2 (6 bases). Trimming stripped 2 bases from V and 7 bases from J, with 12 bases between. Germline CDR1 and CDR2: LNHDA and SQIVND (reference sequence). The CDR3 length is 14 residues. The CDR3 nucleotides are TGTGCCAGTAGTATAATGGACTATCCTAACATTCAGTACTTC. It encodes CASSIMDYPNIQYF.